This T cell receptor (beta chain) was identified during a study of blood T cell repertoires in COVID-19. Turning to the study itself: Acute-phase and convalescent COVID-19 samples originated in the United States, Italy and Spain. PBMCs, B-cell-depleted T cells, or T cells provided the cDNA or gDNA that made up the material.

This clone was counted only a few times. This CDR3 region has 13 residues. In germline, CDR1 is SGHRS, CDR2 YFSETQ. The V end was cut by 4 bases, the J end by 3 bases, with 7 bases between. Original processing methods: Estimation of nucleated cell counts relied on the amplification of reference gene primers. Sequencing used immunoSEQ multiplex PCR; TCRdb keeps in-frame clones, though not all of them. That table supplies the V and J calls and clone size; D and trimming were determined from the DNA. The sample has about 160,000 clones, approximately 86% seen once. The source of this sequence is a woman of 80 years or more with active or convalescent COVID-19. Input material: peripheral blood. The V gene is TRBV5-1, the J gene TRBJ1-4, with D maybe TRBD1 (5 bases). CDR3 protein: CASSQGPNEKLFF. The CDR3 DNA is TGCGCCAGCAGCCAGGGCCCTAATGAAAAACTGTTTTTT.